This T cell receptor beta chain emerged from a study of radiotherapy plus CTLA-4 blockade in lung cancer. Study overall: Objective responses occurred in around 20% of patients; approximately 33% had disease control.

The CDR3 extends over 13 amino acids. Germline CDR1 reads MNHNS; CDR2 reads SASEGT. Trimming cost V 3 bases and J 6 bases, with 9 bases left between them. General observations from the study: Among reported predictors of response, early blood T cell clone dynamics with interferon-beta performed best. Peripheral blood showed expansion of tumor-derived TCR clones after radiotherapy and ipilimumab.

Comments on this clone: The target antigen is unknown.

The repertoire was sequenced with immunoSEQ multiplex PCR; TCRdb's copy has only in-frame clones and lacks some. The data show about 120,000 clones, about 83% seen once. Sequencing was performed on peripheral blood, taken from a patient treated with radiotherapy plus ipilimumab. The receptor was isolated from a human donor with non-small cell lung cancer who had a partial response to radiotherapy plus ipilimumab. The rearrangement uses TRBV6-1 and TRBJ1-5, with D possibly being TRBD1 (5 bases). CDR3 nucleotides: TGTGCCAGCAGTGAGCAGGGTGGTCAGCCCCAGCATTTT. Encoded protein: CASSEQGGQPQHF.